Listed here are 22 T cell receptor beta chains from one sample, sequenced in a study of beta chain features in type 1 diabetes. Study-wide points: TCRB CDR3s from Type 1 diabetes patients were moderately but significantly shorter in all four CD4+ subsets.

Expressed TCRB transcripts were sequenced because the entire RNA isolate underwent reverse transcription. TCRdb keeps only in-frame clones here, not all; method: immunoSEQ multiplex PCR. Of 40,000 to 60,000 clones listed, around 60% were seen once; the top ten hold 0.29%. Their target antigens are unknown. Sequences were obtained from stem cell memory CD4+ T cells from blood. These receptors were taken from a woman in her twenties or thirties with type 1 diabetes.

This sequence joins TRBV6-1 and TRBJ2-1; TRBD1 might be the D (5 bases). This CDR3 has 12 residues. CDR1 and CDR2 from the germline V gene are MNHNS and SASEGT. Trimming pared 2 bases from V and 10 bases from J, leaving 9 bases between. In DNA, the CDR3 is TGTGCCAGCAGTGAAAGGGGCTGGGAGCAGTTCTTC. This gives the protein CASSERGWEQFF.

This clone was picked up a small number of times. This chain connects TRBV2 to TRBJ2-3, with a tentative D call TRBD1 (5 bases). Germline V gives CDR1 SNHLY, CDR2 FYNNEI. V was pared by 5 bases and J by 9 bases, with 9 bases between. This CDR3 is built from 11 residues. The CDR3 DNA is TGTGCCAGCAGTACCTACAGGACGCAGTATTTT. Residues: CASSTYRTQYF.

This clone appeared a few times. The rearrangement joins TRBV14 to TRBJ2-2; D remains unclear. In germline, CDR1 is SGHDN, CDR2 FVKESK. CDR3 length: 15 amino acids. Trimming pared 0 bases from V and 5 bases from J, leaving 10 bases between. The CDR3 loop reads CASSQDNLITGELFF. CDR3 sequence (DNA): TGTGCCAGCAGCCAAGATAACCTAATAACCGGGGAGCTGTTTTTT.

The chain joins TRBV10-1 to TRBJ2-3, with 8 bases lining up with TRBD2. This CDR3 has 15 residues. Germline lookup yields CDR1 WNHNN and CDR2 SYGVQD (reference sequence). Losses at the gene ends were 2 bases for V and 0 bases for J; bases not matched to a gene: 1. CDR3 region: CASSEVAGSTDTQYF. CDR3 nucleotide sequence: TGCGCCAGCAGTGAGGTAGCGGGGAGCACAGATACGCAGTATTTT.

The rearrangement joins TRBV5-4 to TRBJ2-3, with 7 bases lining up with TRBD2. V gave up 3 bases and J gave up 4 bases; unmatched junction bases: 11. This CDR3 is built from 16 residues. The V gene's germline CDR1 is SGHNT and CDR2 YYREEE (reference sequence). CDR3 nucleotide sequence: TGTGCCAGCAGCTCAGAAAAGGGACTACCAGCAGATACGCAGTATTTT. Its translation: CASSSEKGLPADTQYF.

The rearrangement links TRBV4-1 to TRBJ2-3, with 7 bases aligning to TRBD1. The CDR3 covers 14 residues. Germline-derived CDR1 and CDR2 are MGHRA and YSYEKL. With V trimmed by 3 bases and J by 0 bases, 0 bases remained unmatched. The DNA for the CDR3 is TGCGCCAGCAGCCAGGGACAGAGCACAGATACGCAGTATTTT. It yields the protein CASSQGQSTDTQYF.

The chain combines TRBV14 with TRBJ2-3; 8 nucleotides agree with TRBD1. Germline CDR1 reads SGHDN; CDR2 reads FVKESK. V lost 1 base to trimming and J lost 1 base; unmatched junction nucleotides: 1. The CDR3 is 15 amino acids. CDR3 DNA sequence: TGTGCCAGCAGCCAAGGGGGACAGGGCACAGATACGCAGTATTTT. This gives the protein CASSQGGQGTDTQYF.

This clone was counted a few times. The V gene is TRBV6-5, the J gene TRBJ2-5; D not resolved. CDR1 and CDR2 from the germline V gene are MNHEY and SVGAGI. CDR3 size: 14 residues. V lost 7 bases and J lost 2, with 14 bases in between. CDR3 residues: CASNPRGAQETQYF. The CDR3, as DNA: TGTGCCAGCAATCCCCGAGGTGCACAAGAGACCCAGTACTTC.

This clone was recorded only once. V is TRBV4-1 and J is TRBJ2-7; TRBD1 might be the D (6 bases). The CDR3 has 14 residues. The V end lost 4 bases, the J end lost 2 bases, and 12 bases lay between the germline ends. Germline CDR1 and CDR2: MGHRA and YSYEKL. Here the CDR3 reads CASSLRDTTYEQYF. The CDR3 DNA reads as TGCGCCAGCAGCCTCCGGGACACAACCTACGAGCAGTACTTC.

This clone was found a few times. V is TRBV5-1 and J is TRBJ2-1; possibly TRBD2 for D (6 bases). The CDR3 is made up of 15 amino acids. Germline CDR1 and CDR2: SGHRS and YFSETQ. The V and J ends lost 3 bases and 5 bases respectively, with 15 bases between them. This chain's CDR3 is CASSYRRAGNNEQFF. CDR3 DNA: TGCGCCAGCAGCTACCGGAGGGCCGGTAACAATGAGCAGTTCTTC.

V and J are TRBV7-8 and TRBJ2-1, with 9 bases identical to TRBD2. The germline gives CDR1 SGHVS, CDR2 FQNEAQ. This CDR3 is 15 amino acids long. J lost 4 bases, V lost 1 base, and 2 bases had no gene match. The chain's CDR3 is CASSLGTSAYNEQFF. The CDR3 DNA is TGTGCCAGCAGCTTAGGGACTAGCGCGTACAATGAGCAGTTCTTC.

V is TRBV6-5 and J is TRBJ2-7, with TRBD1 matching over 10 bases. V dropped 7 bases and J dropped 5; count of bases not matched to a gene: 11. The CDR3 runs 15 residues. The germline CDR1 and CDR2 sequences are MNHEY and SVGAGI. The CDR3 nucleotides read TGTGCCAGCACCAAACCGGGACAGGGGATCGACGAGCAGTACTTC. Encoded protein: CASTKPGQGIDEQYF.

CDR3 DNA: TGTGCCAGCAGTCAGGAAGGGACCCAGTACTTC. Its protein product is CASSQEGTQYF. The chain joins TRBV28 to TRBJ2-5; no definite D call. Trimming removed 5 bases from V and 7 bases from J, with 8 bases in between. The CDR3 has 11 amino acids. Per the germline V gene, CDR1 is MDHEN and CDR2 is SYDVKM. The full variable domain, in which reference TRBV28 and TRBJ2-5 provide the parts outside the CDR3, is DVKVTQSSRYLVKRTGEKVFLECVQDMDHENMFWYRQDPGLGLRLIYFSYDVKMKEKGDIPEGYSVSREKKERFSLILESASTNQTSMYLCASSQEGTQYFGPGTRLLVL.

The V gene is TRBV30, the J gene TRBJ1-1; 7 bases are shared with TRBD1. With V trimmed by 8 bases and J by 2 bases, 5 bases remained unmatched. CDR1 and CDR2 (germline): GTSNPN, SVGIG (reference sequence). The CDR3 runs 12 residues. The CDR3 loop reads CAADRDNTEAFF. The CDR3 bases are TGTGCCGCCGACAGGGATAACACTGAAGCTTTCTTT.

This sequence joins TRBV10-2 and TRBJ2-1; TRBD2 matches 7 bases. The CDR3 runs to 15 residues. The germline gives CDR1 WSHSY, CDR2 SAAADI. Trimming cost V 7 bases and J 9 bases; bases outside gene matches: 15. Here the CDR3 DNA reads TGCGCCAGCAAAGGCGGGAGCCTCGCCCGGGGTGAGCAGTTCTTC. Protein: CASKGGSLARGEQFF.

The CDR3, as DNA: TGTGCCAGCAGGTCTGGCAGTCCCGCCGATACGCAGTATTTT. It specifies CASRSGSPADTQYF. This chain joins TRBV2 and TRBJ2-3, with unresolved D. CDR1 is SNHLY and CDR2 is FYNNEI in the germline V gene. CDR3 length: 14 amino acids. V was clipped by 6 bases and J by 6 bases, with 16 bases between them.

V is TRBV4-1 and J is TRBJ2-5; weak D call: TRBD2 (5 bases). This CDR3 is built from 16 residues. The germline CDR1 and CDR2 sequences are MGHRA and YSYEKL. V was shortened by 1 base and J by 5 bases, with 17 bases between the two germline ends. The CDR3 sequence: CASSQGSGGSWETQYF. CDR3 bases: TGCGCCAGCAGCCAAGGATCTGGCGGGTCGTGGGAGACCCAGTACTTC.

A few counts support this clone. CDR3 nucleotide sequence: TGTGCCAGCAGTATTCGAAGGGGGGGAGAAACCCAGTACTTC. It is translated as CASSIRRGGETQYF. The rearrangement links TRBV28 to TRBJ2-5; perhaps TRBD2 as D (7 bases). Germline V gene lookup returns CDR1 MDHEN and CDR2 SYDVKM. The V gene lost 5 bases and the J gene lost 8 bases, with 18 bases spanning the gap. The CDR3 is made up of 14 amino acids.

There are a few counts of this clone. The chain is built from TRBV28 and TRBJ2-3, with D uncertain. Germline V lookup: CDR1 MDHEN, CDR2 SYDVKM. The CDR3 runs 13 residues. With 6 bases removed from V and 0 bases from J, the gap between germline ends came to 7 bases. The CDR3 sequence: CASRPTSTDTQYF. The CDR3 region has the DNA TGTGCCAGCAGACCGACTAGCACAGATACGCAGTATTTT.

J is TRBJ1-1 and V is TRBV19, with D perhaps TRBD1 (5 bases). Germline V gene sequence: CDR1 LNHDA, CDR2 SQIVND (reference sequence). The CDR3 extends over 14 amino acids. Trimming removed 3 bases from V and 4 bases from J, with 12 bases in between. The chain's CDR3 is CASSIRGFATEAFF. For the CDR3, the DNA is TGTGCCAGTAGTATCCGGGGGTTTGCCACTGAAGCTTTCTTT.

The V and J genes are TRBV6-6 and TRBJ1-1, with D perhaps TRBD1 (6 bases). V was shortened by 0 bases and J by 7 bases, with 9 bases between the two germline ends. The length of the CDR3 is 13 residues. Per the germline V gene, CDR1 is MNHNY and CDR2 is SVGAGI (reference sequence). The CDR3 here is CASSYSQGNEAFF. DNA of the CDR3: TGTGCCAGCAGTTACTCGCAGGGGAATGAAGCTTTCTTT.

This rearrangement joins TRBV27 to TRBJ2-1, with 7 bases lining up with TRBD1. The CDR3 loop spans 14 amino acids. The germline CDR1 and CDR2 sequences are MNHEY and SMNVEV (reference sequence). V lost 4 bases, J lost 5 bases, and 5 bases stayed unmatched. The CDR3 here is CASSSNRGDNEQFF. The CDR3 DNA is TGTGCCAGCAGTTCTAACAGGGGAGACAATGAGCAGTTCTTC.